This T cell receptor (beta chain) appears in the sequencing data of a study of early T cells in non-severe SARS-CoV-2 infection. Looking at the study overall: The authors sequenced bulk RNA from unsorted whole blood, leaving chains unpaired.

Study outcomes and limitations: Lookups in VDJdb leaned toward anti-spike CD8 responses and missed private and CD4 specificities.

The ends lost 3 bases at V and 7 bases at J; junction bases unmatched: 6. Germline V CDR1 and CDR2: SEHNR, FQNEAQ (reference sequence). The CDR3 spans 15 residues. Individual cDNA molecules received unique molecular identifiers. TCRdb recomputed calls from the 5' RACE reads with MiXCR, one row per CDR3 protein. The sample includes 70,000 to 95,000 distinct CDR3 sequences, about 9.6% seen only once; the top ten take more than 4.5%. This clonotype was counted only a few times. Its antigen is not identified. Specimen: whole blood. The sequence was collected from an adult who was a healthcare worker with PCR-confirmed SARS-CoV-2 infection or an uninfected control (not recorded which). This chain connects TRBV7-9 to TRBJ2-2, with TRBD1 identical over 9 bases. The CDR3 region is CASSFPDRGVGELFF. CDR3 coding DNA: TGTGCCAGCAGCTTCCCCGACAGGGGGGTCGGGGAGCTGTTTTTT.